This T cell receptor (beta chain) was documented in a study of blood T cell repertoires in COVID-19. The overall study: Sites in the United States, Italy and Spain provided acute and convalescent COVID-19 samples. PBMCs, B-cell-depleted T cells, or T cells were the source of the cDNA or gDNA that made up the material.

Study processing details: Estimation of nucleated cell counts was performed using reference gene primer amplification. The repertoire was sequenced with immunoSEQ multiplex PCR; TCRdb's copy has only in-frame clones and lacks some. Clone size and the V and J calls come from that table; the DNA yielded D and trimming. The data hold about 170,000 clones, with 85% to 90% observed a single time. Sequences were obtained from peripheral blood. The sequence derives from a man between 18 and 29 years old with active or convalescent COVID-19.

This CDR3 reads CASSLRRQFNTGELFF. The CDR3 DNA sequence: TGTGCCAGCAGCTTACGGCGGCAGTTTAACACCGGGGAGCTGTTTTTT. J is TRBJ2-2 and V is TRBV13, with D uncertain. The germline gives CDR1 PRHDT, CDR2 FYEKMQ (reference sequence). Deletions cut 2 bases from V and 2 bases from J, with 12 bases between. This CDR3 is built from 16 residues. The complete variable domain, with remaining parts taken from reference TRBV13 and TRBJ2-2, reads AAGVIQSPRHLIKEKRETATLKCYPIPRHDTVYWYQQGPGQDPQFLISFYEKMQSDKGSIPDRFSAQQFSDYHSELNMSSLELGDSALYFCASSLRRQFNTGELFFGEGSRLTVL.